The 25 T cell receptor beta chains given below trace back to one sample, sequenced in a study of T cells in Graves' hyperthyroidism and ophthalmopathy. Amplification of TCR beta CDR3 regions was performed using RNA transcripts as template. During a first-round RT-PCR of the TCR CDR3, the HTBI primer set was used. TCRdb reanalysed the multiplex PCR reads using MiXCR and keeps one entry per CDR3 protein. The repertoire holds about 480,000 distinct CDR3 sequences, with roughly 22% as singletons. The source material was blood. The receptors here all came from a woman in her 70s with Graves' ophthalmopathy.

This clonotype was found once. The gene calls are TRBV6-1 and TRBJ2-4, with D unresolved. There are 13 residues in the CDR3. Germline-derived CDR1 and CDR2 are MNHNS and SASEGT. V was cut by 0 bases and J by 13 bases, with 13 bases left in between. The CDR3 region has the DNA TGTGCCAGCAGTGAAGCGCGTCAGCCAGTGCAGTACTTC. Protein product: CASSEARQPVQYF.

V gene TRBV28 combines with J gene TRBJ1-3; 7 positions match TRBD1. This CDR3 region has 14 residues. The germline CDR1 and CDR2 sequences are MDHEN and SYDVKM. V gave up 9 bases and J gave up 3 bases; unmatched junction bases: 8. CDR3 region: CASSTGVFGNTIYF. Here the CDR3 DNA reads TGTGCCAGTTCCACAGGGGTTTTTGGAAACACCATATATTTT.

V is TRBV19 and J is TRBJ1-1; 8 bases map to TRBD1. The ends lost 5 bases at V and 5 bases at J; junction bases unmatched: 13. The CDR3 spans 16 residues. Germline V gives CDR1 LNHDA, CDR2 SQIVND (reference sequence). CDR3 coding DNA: TGTGCCAGTAGTTCCCGGACAGGGATGAGGATAACTGAAGCTTTCTTT. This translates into CASSSRTGMRITEAFF.

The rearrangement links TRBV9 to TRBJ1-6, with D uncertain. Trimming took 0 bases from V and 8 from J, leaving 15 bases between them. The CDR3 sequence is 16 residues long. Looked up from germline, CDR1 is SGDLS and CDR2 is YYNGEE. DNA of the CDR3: TGTGCCAGCAGCGTAGGGGCCAGCCTCTCGGATTCACCCCTCCACTTT. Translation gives CASSVGASLSDSPLHF.

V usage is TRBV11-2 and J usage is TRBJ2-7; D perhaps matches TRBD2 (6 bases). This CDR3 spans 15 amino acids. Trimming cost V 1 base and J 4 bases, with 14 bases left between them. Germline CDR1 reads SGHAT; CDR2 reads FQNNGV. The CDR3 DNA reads TGTGCCAGCAGCTTAGTCGGGGGAGTCGGTTACGAGCAGTACTTC. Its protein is CASSLVGGVGYEQYF. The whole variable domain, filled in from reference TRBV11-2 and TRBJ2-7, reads EAGVAQSPRYKIIEKRQSVAFWCNPISGHATLYWYQQILGQGPKLLIQFQNNGVVDDSQLPKDRFSAERLKGVDSTLKIQPAKLEDSAVYLCASSLVGGVGYEQYFGPGTRLTVT.

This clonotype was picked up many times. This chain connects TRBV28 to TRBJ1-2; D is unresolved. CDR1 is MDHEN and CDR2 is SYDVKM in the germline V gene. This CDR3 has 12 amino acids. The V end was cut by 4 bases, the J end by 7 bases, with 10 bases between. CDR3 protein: CASSSAESGYTF. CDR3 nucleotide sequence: TGTGCCAGCAGTTCCGCGGAGAGTGGCTACACCTTC.

The CDR3 spells CASSQRAGLEGDTQYF. For the CDR3, the DNA is TGCGCCAGCAGCCAACGCGCGGGACTAGAGGGAGATACGCAGTATTTT. The gene calls are TRBV4-3 and TRBJ2-3; TRBD2 matches at 8 bases. Germline CDR1 and CDR2: LGHNA and YSLEER. J was trimmed by 5 bases and V by 2 bases; bases with no gene match: 9. The CDR3 is 16 residues long.

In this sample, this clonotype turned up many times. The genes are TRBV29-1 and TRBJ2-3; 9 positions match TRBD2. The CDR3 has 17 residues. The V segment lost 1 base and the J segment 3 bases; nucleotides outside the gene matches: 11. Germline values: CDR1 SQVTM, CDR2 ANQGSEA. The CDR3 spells CSVEVTRGSGSTDTQYF. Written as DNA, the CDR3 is TGCAGCGTTGAAGTTACCCGGGGTAGCGGGAGTACAGATACGCAGTATTTT.

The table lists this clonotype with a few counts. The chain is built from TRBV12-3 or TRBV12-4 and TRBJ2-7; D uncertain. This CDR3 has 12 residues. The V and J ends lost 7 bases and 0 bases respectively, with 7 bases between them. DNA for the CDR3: TGTGCCAGCACCTCACCCTCCTACGAGCAGTACTTC. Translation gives CASTSPSYEQYF.

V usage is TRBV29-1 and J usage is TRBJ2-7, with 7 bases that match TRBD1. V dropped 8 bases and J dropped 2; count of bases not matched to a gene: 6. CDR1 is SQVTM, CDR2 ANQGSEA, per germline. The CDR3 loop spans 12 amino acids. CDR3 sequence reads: CSSDRAPYEQYF. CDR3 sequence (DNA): TGCAGCTCAGACAGGGCCCCCTACGAGCAGTACTTC.

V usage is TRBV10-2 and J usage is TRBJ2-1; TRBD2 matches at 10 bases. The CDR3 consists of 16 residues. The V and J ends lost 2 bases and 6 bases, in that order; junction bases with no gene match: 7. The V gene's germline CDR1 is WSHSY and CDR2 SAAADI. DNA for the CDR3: TGCGCCAGCAGTGAGGAACTAGCGGGATCCGTCAATGAGCAGTTCTTC. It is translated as CASSEELAGSVNEQFF.

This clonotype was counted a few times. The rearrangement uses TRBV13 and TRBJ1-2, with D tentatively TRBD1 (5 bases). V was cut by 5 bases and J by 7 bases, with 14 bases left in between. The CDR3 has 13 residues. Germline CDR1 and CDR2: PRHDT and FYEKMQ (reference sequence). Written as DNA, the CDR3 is TGTGCCAGCAGCCCCGGCGGGGGATCTGGCTACACCTTC. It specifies CASSPGGGSGYTF.

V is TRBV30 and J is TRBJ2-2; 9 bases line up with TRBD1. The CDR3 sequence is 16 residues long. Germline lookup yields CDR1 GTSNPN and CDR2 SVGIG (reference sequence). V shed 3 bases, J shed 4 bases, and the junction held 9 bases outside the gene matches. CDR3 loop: CAWSVSGTGRTGELFF. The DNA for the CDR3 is TGTGCCTGGAGCGTTTCCGGGACAGGGCGCACCGGGGAGCTGTTTTTT.

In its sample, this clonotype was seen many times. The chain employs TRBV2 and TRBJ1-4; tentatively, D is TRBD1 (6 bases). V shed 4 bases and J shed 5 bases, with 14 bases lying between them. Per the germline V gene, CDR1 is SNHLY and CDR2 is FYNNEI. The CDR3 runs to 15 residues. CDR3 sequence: CASSAVQGRNEKLFF. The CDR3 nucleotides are TGTGCCAGCAGTGCAGTACAGGGAAGGAATGAAAAACTGTTTTTT.

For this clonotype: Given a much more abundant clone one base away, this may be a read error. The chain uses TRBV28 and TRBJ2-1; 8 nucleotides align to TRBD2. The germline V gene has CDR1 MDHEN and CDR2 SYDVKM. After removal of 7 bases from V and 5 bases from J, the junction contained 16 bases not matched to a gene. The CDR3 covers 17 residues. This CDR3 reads CASITQSGSRSHNEQFF. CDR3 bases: TGTGCCAGCATTACACAGAGCGGGAGTAGGTCCCACAATGAGCAGTTCTTC. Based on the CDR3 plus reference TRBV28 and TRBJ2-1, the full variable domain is DVKVTQSSRYLVKRTGEKVFLECVQDMDHENMFWYRQDPGLGLRLIYFSYDVKMKEKGDIPEGYSVSREKKERFSLILESASTNQTSMYLCASITQSGSRSHNEQFFGPGTRLTVL.

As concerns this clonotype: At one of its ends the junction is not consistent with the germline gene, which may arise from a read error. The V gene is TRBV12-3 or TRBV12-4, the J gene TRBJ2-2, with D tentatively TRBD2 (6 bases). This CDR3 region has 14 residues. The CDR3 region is CASSFYGPPGGLFF. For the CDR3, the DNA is TGTGCCAGCAGTTTTTATGGTCCACCCGGGGGGCTGTTTTTT.

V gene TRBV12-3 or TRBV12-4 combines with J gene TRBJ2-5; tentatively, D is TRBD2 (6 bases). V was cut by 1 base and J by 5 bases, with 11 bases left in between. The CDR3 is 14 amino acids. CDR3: CASSLVEEGETQYF. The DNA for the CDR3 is TGTGCCAGCAGTTTAGTTGAGGAGGGTGAGACCCAGTACTTC.

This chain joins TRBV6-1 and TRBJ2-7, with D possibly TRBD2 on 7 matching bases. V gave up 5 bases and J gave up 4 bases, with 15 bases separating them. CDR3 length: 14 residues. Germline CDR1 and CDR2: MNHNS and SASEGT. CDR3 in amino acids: CASSSARGGYEQYF. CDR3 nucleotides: TGTGCCAGCAGTTCCGCTAGGGGGGGTTACGAGCAGTACTTC.

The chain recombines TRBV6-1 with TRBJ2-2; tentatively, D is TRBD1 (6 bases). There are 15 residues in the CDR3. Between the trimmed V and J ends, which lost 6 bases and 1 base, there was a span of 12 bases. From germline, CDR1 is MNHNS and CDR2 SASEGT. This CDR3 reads CASRSGTLNTGELFF. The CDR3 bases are TGTGCCAGCAGGTCCGGGACATTGAACACCGGGGAGCTGTTTTTT.

The CDR3 reads CASSVAVDSYSPLHF. DNA for the CDR3: TGTGCCAGCAGCGTAGCTGTGGACAGCTATTCACCCCTCCACTTT. The V call is TRBV9, the J call TRBJ1-6, with D maybe TRBD1 (6 bases). V gave up 0 bases and J gave up 8 bases, with 12 bases separating them. The CDR3 loop spans 15 amino acids. CDR1 is SGDLS and CDR2 is YYNGEE in the germline V gene. Together with reference TRBV9 and TRBJ1-6, the CDR3 gives the full variable domain: DSGVTQTPKHLITATGQRVTLRCSPRSGDLSVYWYQQSLDQGLQFLIQYYNGEERAKGNILERFSAQQFPDLHSELNLSSLELGDSALYFCASSVAVDSYSPLHFGNGTRLTVT.

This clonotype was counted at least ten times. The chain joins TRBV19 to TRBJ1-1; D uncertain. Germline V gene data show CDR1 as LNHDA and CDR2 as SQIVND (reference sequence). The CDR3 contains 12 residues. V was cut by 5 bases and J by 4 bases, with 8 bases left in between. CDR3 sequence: CASSVGSTEAFF. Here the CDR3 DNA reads TGTGCCAGTAGTGTTGGGTCCACTGAAGCTTTCTTT. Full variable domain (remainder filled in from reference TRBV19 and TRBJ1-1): DGGITQSPKYLFRKEGQNVTLSCEQNLNHDAMYWYRQDPGQGLRLIYYSQIVNDFQKGDIAEGYSVSREKKESFPLTVTSAQKNPTAFYLCASSVGSTEAFFGQGTRLTVV.

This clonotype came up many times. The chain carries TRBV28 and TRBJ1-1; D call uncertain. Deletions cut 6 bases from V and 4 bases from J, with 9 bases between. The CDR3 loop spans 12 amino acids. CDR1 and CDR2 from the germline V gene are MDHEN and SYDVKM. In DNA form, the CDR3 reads TGTGCCAGCAGGCTGAGGACCACTGAAGCTTTCTTT. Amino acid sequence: CASRLRTTEAFF. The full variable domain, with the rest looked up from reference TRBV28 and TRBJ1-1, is DVKVTQSSRYLVKRTGEKVFLECVQDMDHENMFWYRQDPGLGLRLIYFSYDVKMKEKGDIPEGYSVSREKKERFSLILESASTNQTSMYLCASRLRTTEAFFGQGTRLTVV.

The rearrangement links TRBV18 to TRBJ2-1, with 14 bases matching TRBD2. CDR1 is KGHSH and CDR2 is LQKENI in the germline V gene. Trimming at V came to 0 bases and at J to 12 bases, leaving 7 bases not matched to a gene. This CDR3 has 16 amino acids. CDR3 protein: CASSPPTSGRALSQFF. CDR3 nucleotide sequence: TGTGCCAGCTCACCACCGACTAGCGGGAGGGCCCTTTCGCAGTTCTTC.

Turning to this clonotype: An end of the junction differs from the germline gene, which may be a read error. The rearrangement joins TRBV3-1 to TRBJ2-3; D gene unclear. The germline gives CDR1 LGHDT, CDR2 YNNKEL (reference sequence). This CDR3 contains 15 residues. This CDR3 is CASSQDGMPTDTQYF. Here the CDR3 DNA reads TGCGCCAGCAGCCAAGATGGCATGCCCACAGATACGCAGTATTTT.

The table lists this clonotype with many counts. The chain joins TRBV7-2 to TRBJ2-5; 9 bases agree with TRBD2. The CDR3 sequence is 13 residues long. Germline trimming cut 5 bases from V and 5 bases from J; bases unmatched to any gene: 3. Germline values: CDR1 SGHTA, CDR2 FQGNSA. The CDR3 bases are TGTGCCAGCAGCCCAAGCGGGAGGGAGACCCAGTACTTC. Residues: CASSPSGRETQYF. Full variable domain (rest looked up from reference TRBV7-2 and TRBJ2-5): GAGVSQSPSNKVTEKGKDVELRCDPISGHTALYWYRQSLGQGLEFLIYFQGNSAPDKSGLPSDRFSAERTGGSVSTLTIQRTQQEDSAVYLCASSPSGRETQYFGPGTRLLVL.